The entry below gives a single T cell receptor (beta chain) sequence along with its context. Its antigen is undetermined. J lost 6 bases, V lost 3 bases, and 8 bases had no gene match. The CDR3 is 14 amino acids. From germline, CDR1 is SGHDT and CDR2 YYEEEE. The data are from a study of identical twins. General observations from the study: With monozygotic twins, out-of-frame TCR alpha sharing exceeded what models estimated. Conclusions rested on cross-sectional statistics rather than following the same donors.

TCRdb re-derived calls from the 5' RACE reads in MiXCR, one entry per CDR3 protein. The table includes around 530,000 distinct CDR3 sequences, roughly 15% detected once. This sample also belongs to another study, concerning yellow fever vaccine responses in identical twins. That work adds: Twins' vaccine T cell response reportedly gave the appearance of partial convergence and partial personalization.

The receptor's source is a woman between 18 and 29 years old in good health. The rearrangement joins TRBV5-6 to TRBJ1-1; 7 nucleotides line up with TRBD1. Sequenced sample: CD4+ T cells sorted from blood. The CDR3 reads CASSSDRVKAEAFF. CDR3 nucleotide sequence: TGTGCCAGCAGCTCCGACAGGGTGAAAGCTGAAGCTTTCTTT.